Below, one TCR beta chain is given with its context. Its antigen is unidentified. Ulcerative colitis patients received no immunosuppressive medication before the diagnostic colonoscopy. This entry comes from a study of pediatric ulcerative colitis. About the study: Ulcerative colitis patients had pancolitis or left-sided colitis, with confirming histology.

The CDR3 runs to 17 residues. Germline V gives CDR1 SGHVS, CDR2 FQNEAQ. V was trimmed by 0 bases and J by 0 bases, leaving 9 bases between them. Study-wide points: Blood samples from a couple of patients yielded substantially fewer templates and were excluded from blood-rectal overlap analysis.

Sequencing depth was up to 500,000 reads per sample. The method was immunoSEQ multiplex PCR; TCRdb's version includes in-frame clones alone and lacks a portion of them. Altogether fewer than 40,000 clones are present, around four fifths being singletons, with the ten largest covering around 23%. This TCR came from a girl aged 10 to 17 with moderate ulcerative colitis. The chain links TRBV7-8 to TRBJ2-6, with D unclear. The sample was blood. CDR3 protein: CASSLARTFSGANVLTF. The CDR3 nucleotides read TGTGCCAGCAGCTTAGCTAGGACCTTCTCTGGGGCCAACGTCCTGACTTTC.